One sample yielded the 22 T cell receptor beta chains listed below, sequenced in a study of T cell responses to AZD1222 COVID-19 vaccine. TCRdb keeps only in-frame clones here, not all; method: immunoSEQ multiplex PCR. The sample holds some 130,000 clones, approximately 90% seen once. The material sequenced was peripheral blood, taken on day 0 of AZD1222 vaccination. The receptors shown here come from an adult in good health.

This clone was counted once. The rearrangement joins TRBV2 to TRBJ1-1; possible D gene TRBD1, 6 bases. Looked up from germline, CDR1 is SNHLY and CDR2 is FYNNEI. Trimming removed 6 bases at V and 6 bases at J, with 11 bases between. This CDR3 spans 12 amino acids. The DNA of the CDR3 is TGTGCCAGCAGGGGGGCGGGCCCTGAAGCTTTCTTT. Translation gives CASRGAGPEAFF.

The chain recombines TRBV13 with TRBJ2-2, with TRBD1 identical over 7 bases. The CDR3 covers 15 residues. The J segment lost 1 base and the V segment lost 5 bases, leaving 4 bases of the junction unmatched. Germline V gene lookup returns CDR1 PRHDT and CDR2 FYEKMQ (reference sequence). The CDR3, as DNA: TGTGCCAGCAGCAGACAGGGAATGAACACCGGGGAGCTGTTTTTT. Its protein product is CASSRQGMNTGELFF.

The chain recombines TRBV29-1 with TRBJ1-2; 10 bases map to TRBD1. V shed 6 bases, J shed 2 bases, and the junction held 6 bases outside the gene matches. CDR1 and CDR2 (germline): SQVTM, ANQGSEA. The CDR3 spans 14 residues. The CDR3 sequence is CSVLDRGINYGYTF. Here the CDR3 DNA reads TGCAGCGTCCTGGACAGGGGGATCAACTATGGCTACACCTTC. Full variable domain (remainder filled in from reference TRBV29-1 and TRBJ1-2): SAVISQKPSRDICQRGTSLTIQCQVDSQVTMMFWYRQQPGQSLTLIATANQGSEATYESGFVIDKFPISRPNLTFSTLTVSNMSPEDSSIYLCSVLDRGINYGYTFGSGTRLTVV.

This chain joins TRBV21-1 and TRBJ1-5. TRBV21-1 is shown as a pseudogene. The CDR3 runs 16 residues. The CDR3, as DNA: TGTGCCAGCAGCAAATTTAGACGAGTAAACAATCAGCCCCAGCATTTT. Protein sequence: CASSKFRRVNNQPQHF.

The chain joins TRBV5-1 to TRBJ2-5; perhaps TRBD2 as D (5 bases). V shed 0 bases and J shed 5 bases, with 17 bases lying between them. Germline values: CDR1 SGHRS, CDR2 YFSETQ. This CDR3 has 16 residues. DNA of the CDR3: TGCGCCAGCAGCTTGGGGCCAGTAGGAGGCGGGGAGACCCAGTACTTC. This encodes CASSLGPVGGGETQYF.

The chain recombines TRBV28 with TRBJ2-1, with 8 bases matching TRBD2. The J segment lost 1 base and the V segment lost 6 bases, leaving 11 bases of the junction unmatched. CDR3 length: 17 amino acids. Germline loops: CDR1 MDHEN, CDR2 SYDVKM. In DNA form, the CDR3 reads TGTGCCAGCAGCCCTCCAGCGGGAGAGAAATCCTACAATGAGCAGTTCTTC. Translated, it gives CASSPPAGEKSYNEQFF.

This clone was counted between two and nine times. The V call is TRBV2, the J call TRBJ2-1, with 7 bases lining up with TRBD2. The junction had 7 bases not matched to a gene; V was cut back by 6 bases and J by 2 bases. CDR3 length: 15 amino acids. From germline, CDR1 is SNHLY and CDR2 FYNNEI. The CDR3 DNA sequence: TGTGCCAGCAGGGCGGCGGGAGAGGCCTACAATGAGCAGTTCTTC. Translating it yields CASRAAGEAYNEQFF.

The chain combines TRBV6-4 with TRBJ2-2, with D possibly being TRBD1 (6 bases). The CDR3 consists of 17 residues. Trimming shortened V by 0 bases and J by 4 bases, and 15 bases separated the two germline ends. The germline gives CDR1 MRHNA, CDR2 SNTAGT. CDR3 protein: CASSDSQGPLRTGELFF. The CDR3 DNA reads TGTGCCAGCAGTGACTCACAGGGCCCGCTACGCACCGGGGAGCTGTTTTTT.

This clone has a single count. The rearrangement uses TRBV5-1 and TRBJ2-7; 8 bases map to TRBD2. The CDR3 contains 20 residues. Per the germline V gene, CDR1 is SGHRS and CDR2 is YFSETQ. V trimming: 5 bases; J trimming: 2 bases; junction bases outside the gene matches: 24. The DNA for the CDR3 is TGCGCCAGCAGAGCTCCTATAGCGTCGACTAGCGTCGGGGGGACCTACGAGCAGTACTTC. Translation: CASRAPIASTSVGGTYEQYF.

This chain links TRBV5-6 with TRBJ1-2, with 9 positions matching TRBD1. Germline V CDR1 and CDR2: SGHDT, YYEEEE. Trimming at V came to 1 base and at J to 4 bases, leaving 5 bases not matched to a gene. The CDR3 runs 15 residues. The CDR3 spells CASSLRTGESYGYTF. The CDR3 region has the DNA TGTGCCAGCAGCTTGAGGACAGGGGAAAGCTATGGCTACACCTTC.

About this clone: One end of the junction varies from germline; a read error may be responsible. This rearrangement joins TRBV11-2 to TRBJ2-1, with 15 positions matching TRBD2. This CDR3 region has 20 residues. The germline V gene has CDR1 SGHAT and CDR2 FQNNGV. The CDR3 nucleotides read TGTGTCAGCAGCTCAGATTGGACTAGCGGGAGGGGTTTAGCCTACAATGAGCAGTTCTTC. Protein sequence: CVSSSDWTSGRGLAYNEQFF.

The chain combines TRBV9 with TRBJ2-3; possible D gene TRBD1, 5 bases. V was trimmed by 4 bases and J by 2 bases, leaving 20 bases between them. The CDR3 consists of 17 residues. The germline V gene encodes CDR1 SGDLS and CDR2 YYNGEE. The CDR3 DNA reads TGTGCCAGCAGCCCCCGTCCTAGGCAGGGCCCCACAGATACGCAGTATTTT. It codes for CASSPRPRQGPTDTQYF.

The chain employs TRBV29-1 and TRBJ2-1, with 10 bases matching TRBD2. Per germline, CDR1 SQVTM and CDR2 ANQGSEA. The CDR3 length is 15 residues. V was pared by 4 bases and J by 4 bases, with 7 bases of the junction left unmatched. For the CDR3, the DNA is TGCAGCGTTGTGTCCGGACTAGCGGTATACAATGAGCAGTTCTTC. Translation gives CSVVSGLAVYNEQFF.

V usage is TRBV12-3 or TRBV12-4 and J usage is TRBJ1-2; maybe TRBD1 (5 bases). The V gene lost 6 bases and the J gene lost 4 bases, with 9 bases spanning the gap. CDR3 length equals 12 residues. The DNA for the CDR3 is TGTGCCAGCAGCCCCGGGGGCTATGGCTACACCTTC. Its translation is CASSPGGYGYTF.

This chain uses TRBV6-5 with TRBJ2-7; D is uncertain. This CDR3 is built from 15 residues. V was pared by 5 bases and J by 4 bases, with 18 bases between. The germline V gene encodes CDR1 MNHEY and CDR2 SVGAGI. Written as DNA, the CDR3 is TGTGCCAGCAGTCAACAGCTCGCCACGAGGTACGAGCAGTACTTC. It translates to CASSQQLATRYEQYF.

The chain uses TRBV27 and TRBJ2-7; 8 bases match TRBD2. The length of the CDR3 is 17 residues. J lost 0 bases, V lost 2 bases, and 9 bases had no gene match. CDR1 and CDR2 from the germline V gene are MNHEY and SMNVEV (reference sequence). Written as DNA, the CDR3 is TGTGCCAGCAGTTTAGTGGCTAGCGGGCGAAACTCCTACGAGCAGTACTTC. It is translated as CASSLVASGRNSYEQYF.

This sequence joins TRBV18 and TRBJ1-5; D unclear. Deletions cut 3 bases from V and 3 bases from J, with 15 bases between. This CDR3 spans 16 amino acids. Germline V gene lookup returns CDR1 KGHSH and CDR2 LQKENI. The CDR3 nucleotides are TGTGCCAGCTCACCGTTTGGTGGCAGCCTCAATCAGCCCCAGCATTTT. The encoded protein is CASSPFGGSLNQPQHF. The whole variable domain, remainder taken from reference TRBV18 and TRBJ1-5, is NAGVMQNPRHLVRRRGQEARLRCSPMKGHSHVYWYRQLPEEGLKFMVYLQKENIIDESGMPKERFSAEFPKEGPSILRIQQVVRGDSAAYFCASSPFGGSLNQPQHFGDGTRLSIL.

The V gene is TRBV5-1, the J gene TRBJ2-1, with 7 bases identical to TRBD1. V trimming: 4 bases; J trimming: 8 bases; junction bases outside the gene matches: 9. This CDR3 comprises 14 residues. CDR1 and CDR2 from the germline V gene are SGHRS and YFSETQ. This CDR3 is CASSEGQILDEQFF. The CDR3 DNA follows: TGCGCCAGCAGCGAGGGACAGATTTTGGATGAGCAGTTCTTC. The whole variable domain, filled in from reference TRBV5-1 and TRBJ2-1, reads KAGVTQTPRYLIKTRGQQVTLSCSPISGHRSVSWYQQTPGQGLQFLFEYFSETQRNKGNFPGRFSGRQFSNSRSEMNVSTLELGDSALYLCASSEGQILDEQFFGPGTRLTVL.

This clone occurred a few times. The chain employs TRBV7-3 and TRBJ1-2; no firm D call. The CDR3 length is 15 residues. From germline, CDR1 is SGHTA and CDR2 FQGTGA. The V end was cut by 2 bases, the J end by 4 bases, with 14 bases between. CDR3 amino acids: CASSLVRSGSYGYTF. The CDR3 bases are TGTGCCAGCAGCTTAGTTCGTTCGGGTAGCTATGGCTACACCTTC.

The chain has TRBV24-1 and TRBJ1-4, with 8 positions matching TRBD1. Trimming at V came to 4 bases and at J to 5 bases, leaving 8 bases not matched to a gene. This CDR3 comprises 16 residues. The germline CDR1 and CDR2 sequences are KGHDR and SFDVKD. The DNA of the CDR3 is TGTGCCACCAGTGAGCGCGGGACAGGTCGGAATGAAAAACTGTTTTTT. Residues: CATSERGTGRNEKLFF.

The CDR3 loop reads CASSVGLPEEAFF. The CDR3 DNA reads as TGTGCCAGCAGTGTGGGACTCCCGGAGGAAGCTTTCTTT. V and J are TRBV28 and TRBJ1-1; the D gene is possibly TRBD1 (5 bases). Germline CDR1 reads MDHEN; CDR2 reads SYDVKM. The V gene lost 5 bases and the J gene lost 8 bases, with 15 bases spanning the gap. This CDR3 is built from 13 residues.

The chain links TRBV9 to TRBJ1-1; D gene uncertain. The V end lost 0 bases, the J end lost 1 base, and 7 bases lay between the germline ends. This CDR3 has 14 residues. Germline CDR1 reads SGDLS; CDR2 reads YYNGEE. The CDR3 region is CASSVVAANTEAFF. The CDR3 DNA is TGTGCCAGCAGCGTAGTGGCAGCGAACACTGAAGCTTTCTTT.